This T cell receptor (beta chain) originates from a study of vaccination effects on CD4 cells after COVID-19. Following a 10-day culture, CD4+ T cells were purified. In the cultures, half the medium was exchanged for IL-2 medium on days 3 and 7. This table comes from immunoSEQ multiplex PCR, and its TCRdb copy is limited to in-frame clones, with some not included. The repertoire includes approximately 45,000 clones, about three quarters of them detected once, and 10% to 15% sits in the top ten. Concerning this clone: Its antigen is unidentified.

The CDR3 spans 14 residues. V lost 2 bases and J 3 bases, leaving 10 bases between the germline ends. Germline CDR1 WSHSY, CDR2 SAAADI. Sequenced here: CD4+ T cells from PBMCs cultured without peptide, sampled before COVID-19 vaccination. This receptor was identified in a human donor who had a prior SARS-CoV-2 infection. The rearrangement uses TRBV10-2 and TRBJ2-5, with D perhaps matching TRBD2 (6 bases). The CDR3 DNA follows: TGCGCCAGCAGTGAGAGGGGCGGGAAAGAGACCCAGTACTTC. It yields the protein CASSERGGKETQYF.